These T cell receptor beta chains were read from a single sample in a study of regulatory T cells in long-lasting Graves disease. TCRdb fed the multiplex PCR reads into MiXCR, producing one record per CDR3 protein. The table records roughly 450,000 distinct CDR3 sequences, around 20% of them present only once. The specimen was peripheral blood mononuclear cells (PBMCs), collected when the disease was refractory, from a patient treated with antithyroid drugs. Every receptor here comes from a female donor with Graves disease. CDR3s include the opening cysteine and the closing phenylalanine or tryptophan. The order of the fields is J gene, D gene, V gene, clone size, CDR3 DNA, CDR3 protein. A D gene is named only where the DNA matches it firmly. Not every row has a clone size; where given, it reads once, few, many or a size class.

j_gene: TRBJ2-7
d_gene: TRBD2
v_gene: TRBV5-1
abundance: once
CDR3nt: TGCGCCAGCAGCTCAGGGACTAGCGGGAGTTATGGCTACGAGCAGTACTTC
CDR3aa: CASSSGTSGSYGYEQYF

j_gene: TRBJ2-3
d_gene: -
v_gene: TRBV28
abundance: -
CDR3nt: TGTGCCAGCAGTAGCCGGCGGCTTTCAGATACGCAGTATTTT
CDR3aa: CASSSRRLSDTQYF

j_gene: TRBJ1-1
d_gene: -
v_gene: TRBV7-3
abundance: few
CDR3nt: TGTGCCAGCAGCCTTGGGGGACCCCTGAGCGGTAACACTGAAGCTTTCTTT
CDR3aa: CASSLGGPLSGNTEAFF

j_gene: TRBJ1-4
d_gene: -
v_gene: TRBV12-3/TRBV12-4
abundance: few
CDR3nt: TGTGCCAGCAGTCCAGAAGGACTGAATGAAAAACTGTTTTTT
CDR3aa: CASSPEGLNEKLFF

j_gene: TRBJ2-5
d_gene: -
v_gene: TRBV7-3
abundance: many
CDR3nt: TGTGCCAGCAGCCGGTCCCTCAGTGAGACCCAGTACTTC
CDR3aa: CASSRSLSETQYF

j_gene: TRBJ1-2
d_gene: -
v_gene: TRBV28
abundance: many
CDR3nt: TGTGCCAGCAATCCCGGACGGGGGCTGCGTTACTATGGCTACACCTTC
CDR3aa: CASNPGRGLRYYGYTF

j_gene: TRBJ2-7
d_gene: -
v_gene: TRBV6-1
abundance: -
CDR3nt: TGTGCCAGCGCCGCTGGGACGGGCTACGAGCAGTACTTC
CDR3aa: CASAAGTGYEQYF

j_gene: TRBJ2-7
d_gene: -
v_gene: TRBV7-8
abundance: -
CDR3nt: TGTGCCAGCAGCTTAGGTTCAGGAGCCTACGAGCAGTACTTC
CDR3aa: CASSLGSGAYEQYF

j_gene: TRBJ2-7
d_gene: -
v_gene: TRBV28
abundance: few
CDR3nt: TGTGCCAGCAGTTTGGGTGGGATCACCTACGAGCAGTACTTC
CDR3aa: CASSLGGITYEQYF

j_gene: TRBJ2-2
d_gene: TRBD1
v_gene: TRBV30
abundance: few
CDR3nt: TGTGCCTCCCCTGTTAGGGGGCGGATGAACACCGGGGAGCTGTTTTTT
CDR3aa: CASPVRGRMNTGELFF

j_gene: TRBJ2-7
d_gene: -
v_gene: TRBV7-8
abundance: many
CDR3nt: TGTGCCAGCAGCTTTTCGGCAGACCTTACCTACGAGCAGTACTTC
CDR3aa: CASSFSADLTYEQYF

j_gene: TRBJ2-2
d_gene: TRBD2
v_gene: TRBV27
abundance: few
CDR3nt: TGTGCCAGCAGTTTACGACTAGCGGGAGGCCACGGGGAGCTGTTTTTT
CDR3aa: CASSLRLAGGHGELFF